The 21 T cell receptor beta chains below come from one sample, sequenced in a study of blood T cell repertoires in COVID-19. Repertoires were generated with immunoSEQ multiplex PCR, while TCRdb's copy carries only in-frame clones and drops some. The sample lists 310,000 or so clones; approximately 91% were seen once. What was sequenced was peripheral blood. Receptors originate from a woman between 25 and 40 years old with COVID-19, enrolled during active disease.

The gene calls are TRBV2 and TRBJ1-2; TRBD1 matches at 8 bases. Germline CDR1 SNHLY, CDR2 FYNNEI. This CDR3 has 14 residues. Trimming cost V 4 bases and J 6 bases; bases outside gene matches: 7. CDR3 loop: CASSVQGARDGYTF. The CDR3 DNA sequence: TGTGCCAGCAGTGTTCAGGGGGCGCGGGATGGCTACACCTTC.

J is TRBJ1-1 and V is TRBV30; D is unresolved. V was cut by 0 bases and J by 7 bases, with 12 bases left in between. Germline CDR1 and CDR2: GTSNPN and SVGIG (reference sequence). There are 13 residues in the CDR3. CDR3 nucleotides: TGTGCCTGGAGTGTACGGGAATATGGTGAAGCTTTCTTT. This gives the protein CAWSVREYGEAFF. The complete variable domain, with remaining parts taken from reference TRBV30 and TRBJ1-1, reads SQTIHQWPATLVQPVGSPLSLECTVEGTSNPNLYWYRQAAGRGLQLLFYSVGIGQISSEVPQNLSASRPQDRQFILSSKKLLLSDSGFYLCAWSVREYGEAFFGQGTRLTVV.

The J gene is TRBJ1-1, the V gene TRBV7-9, with D hard to call. The germline gives CDR1 SEHNR, CDR2 FQNEAQ (reference sequence). V lost 4 bases and J lost 1, with 16 bases in between. The CDR3 has 16 amino acids. CDR3 DNA sequence: TGTGCCAGCAGCTCCGGTGCGCCCGCACGGAACACTGAAGCTTTCTTT. Its protein product is CASSSGAPARNTEAFF.

The rearrangement uses TRBV24-1 and TRBJ1-5; 8 positions match TRBD1. Germline V gives CDR1 KGHDR, CDR2 SFDVKD. Trimming at V came to 5 bases and at J to 7 bases, leaving 12 bases not matched to a gene. The CDR3 sequence is 16 residues long. CDR3 nucleotide sequence: TGTGCCACCAGTGCTAATGACAGGGGAGGGGGGCAGCCCCAGCATTTT. It is translated as CATSANDRGGGQPQHF.

The V call is TRBV30, the J call TRBJ1-2; tentatively, D is TRBD1 (5 bases). Trimming pared 0 bases from V and 1 base from J, leaving 12 bases between. The CDR3 is 15 residues long. Germline values: CDR1 GTSNPN, CDR2 SVGIG (reference sequence). The CDR3 DNA reads TGTGCCTGGAGTGTAGGGGTGCGGGGTAACTATGGCTACACCTTC. Its translation: CAWSVGVRGNYGYTF.

This clone was found once. J is TRBJ1-2 and V is TRBV28, with a tentative D call TRBD1 (6 bases). The CDR3 has 16 amino acids. Germline CDR1 and CDR2: MDHEN and SYDVKM. V dropped 2 bases and J dropped 2 bases, with 15 bases sitting between them. CDR3 nucleotides: TGTGCCAGCAGTTTACTCAGGGGCCAAAGGAACTATGGCTACACCTTC. As protein: CASSLLRGQRNYGYTF.

This sequence joins TRBV7-8 and TRBJ2-7; D remains unclear. The V end was cut by 6 bases, the J end by 0 bases, with 9 bases between. The CDR3 extends over 13 amino acids. Germline CDR1 and CDR2: SGHVS and FQNEAQ. In DNA, the CDR3 is TGTGCCAGCAGTTTCGACACCTCCTACGAGCAGTACTTC. Translated, it gives CASSFDTSYEQYF.

This rearrangement joins TRBV2 to TRBJ2-5; TRBD2 is a possible D gene (5 bases). CDR3 length: 16 amino acids. Germline CDR1 is SNHLY and CDR2 is FYNNEI. Trimming stripped 7 bases from V and 1 base from J, with 19 bases between. The CDR3 loop is CASKTRHRKTQETQYF. In nucleotides, the CDR3 is TGTGCCAGCAAAACTAGACACAGAAAGACCCAAGAGACCCAGTACTTC.

The genes are TRBV18 and TRBJ2-1; D may be TRBD1 (6 bases). The CDR3 covers 15 residues. V dropped 3 bases and J dropped 0 bases, with 9 bases sitting between them. CDR1 is KGHSH and CDR2 is LQKENI in the germline V gene. CDR3 nucleotide sequence: TGTGCCAGCTCACCGGACAGTAGCTCCTACAATGAGCAGTTCTTC. The encoded protein is CASSPDSSSYNEQFF.

The chain is built from TRBV7-7 and TRBJ2-7; tentative D call: TRBD2 (6 bases). Germline-derived CDR1 and CDR2 are SSHAT and FNYEAQ (reference sequence). This CDR3 has 16 residues. The germline V and J ends were trimmed by 1 base and 0 bases, with 13 bases remaining between them. The CDR3 sequence is CASSLGGDFGSYEQYF. The CDR3 coding sequence is TGTGCCAGCAGCTTAGGGGGGGATTTCGGCTCCTACGAGCAGTACTTC.

This sequence joins TRBV28 and TRBJ1-2; 7 bases align to TRBD1. J lost 8 bases, V lost 8 bases, and 11 bases had no gene match. Germline values: CDR1 MDHEN, CDR2 SYDVKM. This CDR3 has 13 amino acids. The CDR3 DNA is TGTGCCAGCGTTGACAGGGAAGGAGGAGGCTACACCTTC. Its protein product is CASVDREGGGYTF.

The chain carries TRBV11-1 and TRBJ2-3; TRBD2 might be the D (5 bases). The CDR3 totals 15 residues. V lost 3 bases and J lost 2, with 12 bases in between. Germline lookup yields CDR1 SGHAT and CDR2 FQDESV (reference sequence). CDR3 sequence: CASSFWGADTDTQYF. As DNA, the CDR3 is TGTGCCAGCAGCTTTTGGGGAGCCGACACAGATACGCAGTATTTT. Full variable domain (rest looked up from reference TRBV11-1 and TRBJ2-3): EAEVAQSPRYKITEKSQAVAFWCDPISGHATLYWYRQILGQGPELLVQFQDESVVDDSQLPKDRFSAERLKGVDSTLKIQPAELGDSAMYLCASSFWGADTDTQYFGPGTRLTVL.

This clone was observed a few times. CDR3 sequence reads: CASSLEGTGFGETQYF. CDR3 nucleotides: TGTGCCAGCAGCTTAGAGGGGACAGGGTTTGGGGAGACCCAGTACTTC. The V call is TRBV7-8, the J call TRBJ2-5, with 9 positions matching TRBD1. J lost 5 bases, V lost 1 base, and 8 bases had no gene match. This CDR3 contains 16 residues. Germline assignment: CDR1 SGHVS and CDR2 FQNEAQ.

The chain has TRBV24-1 and TRBJ2-5; D unresolved. This CDR3 spans 15 amino acids. The V gene lost 7 bases and the J gene lost 5 bases, with 19 bases spanning the gap. Germline assignment: CDR1 KGHDR and CDR2 SFDVKD. Here the CDR3 DNA reads TGTGCCACCAGCGACGTCTCCAGCTCGAGGGAGACCCAGTACTTC. It yields the protein CATSDVSSSRETQYF.

The rearrangement joins TRBV28 to TRBJ1-1; perhaps TRBD1 as D (6 bases). Germline V lookup: CDR1 MDHEN, CDR2 SYDVKM. Trimming took 3 bases from V and 0 from J, leaving 14 bases between them. The CDR3 sequence is 16 residues long. Here the CDR3 DNA reads TGTGCCAGCAGTTTTCCCCCAGGGGCCCTGAACACTGAAGCTTTCTTT. Its translation: CASSFPPGALNTEAFF.

CDR3 coding DNA: TGTGCCAGCAGCATTCTTTTAGCGGGGGATAGCTCCTACGAGCAGTACTTC. This gives the protein CASSILLAGDSSYEQYF. The chain joins TRBV3-1 (or the pseudogene TRBV3-2) to TRBJ2-7, with 9 bases matching TRBD2. This CDR3 region has 17 residues. V gave up 5 bases and J gave up 0 bases; unmatched junction bases: 11. The V gene's germline CDR1 is LGHDT and CDR2 YNNKEL (reference sequence).

This clone was observed a single time. V gene TRBV29-1 combines with J gene TRBJ2-1; D is perhaps TRBD2 (5 bases). The CDR3 length is 16 residues. Germline CDR1 is SQVTM and CDR2 is ANQGSEA. V was trimmed by 0 bases and J by 1 base, leaving 13 bases between them. The DNA of the CDR3 is TGCAGCGTTGAAGATAGGAGGATAGCTTCCTACAATGAGCAGTTCTTC. This gives the protein CSVEDRRIASYNEQFF.

CDR3 loop: CASSQDYSSYGYTF. The DNA for the CDR3 is TGTGCCAGCAGCCAAGACTATTCCTCCTATGGCTACACCTTC. The chain employs TRBV14 and TRBJ1-2; D uncertain. V shed 0 bases and J shed 4 bases, with 9 bases lying between them. This CDR3 spans 14 amino acids. Germline CDR1 and CDR2: SGHDN and FVKESK.

This rearrangement joins TRBV29-1 to TRBJ2-5; 9 positions agree with TRBD1. The V gene's germline CDR1 is SQVTM and CDR2 ANQGSEA. The CDR3 is 14 residues long. J lost 5 bases, V lost 5 bases, and 9 bases had no gene match. This chain's CDR3 is CSVRGQGPWETQYF. The CDR3 DNA reads TGCAGCGTTCGAGGACAGGGGCCCTGGGAGACCCAGTACTTC.

The chain couples TRBV24-1 to TRBJ2-3; D not certain. Trimming stripped 2 bases from V and 6 bases from J, with 11 bases between. The germline V gene has CDR1 KGHDR and CDR2 SFDVKD. This CDR3 is 14 amino acids long. The CDR3 loop is CATSDSGLWDTQYF. The CDR3 bases are TGTGCCACCAGTGATTCTGGGCTTTGGGATACGCAGTATTTT.

CDR3 sequence: CASRGTGAEAFF. In DNA, the CDR3 is TGCGCCAGCAGAGGTACAGGGGCTGAAGCTTTCTTT. J is TRBJ1-1 and V is TRBV10-1, with TRBD1 matching 7 bases. The CDR3 totals 12 residues. The germline CDR1 and CDR2 sequences are WNHNN and SYGVQD (reference sequence). The junction had 4 bases not matched to a gene; V was cut back by 6 bases and J by 6 bases.